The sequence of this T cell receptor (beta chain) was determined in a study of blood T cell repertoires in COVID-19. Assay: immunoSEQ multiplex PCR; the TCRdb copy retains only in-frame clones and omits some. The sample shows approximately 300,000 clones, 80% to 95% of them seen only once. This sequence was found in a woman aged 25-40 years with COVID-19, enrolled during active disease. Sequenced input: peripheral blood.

The DNA for the CDR3 is TGTGCCAGCGGCCGACTAGCGTCAAGCTCCTACGAGCAGTACTTC. Amino acid sequence: CASGRLASSSYEQYF. The V call is TRBV7-6, the J call TRBJ2-7; 8 bases line up with TRBD2. Germline trimming cut 8 bases from V and 0 bases from J; bases unmatched to any gene: 9. CDR1 is SGHVS and CDR2 is FNYEAQ in the germline V gene. The CDR3 totals 15 residues.